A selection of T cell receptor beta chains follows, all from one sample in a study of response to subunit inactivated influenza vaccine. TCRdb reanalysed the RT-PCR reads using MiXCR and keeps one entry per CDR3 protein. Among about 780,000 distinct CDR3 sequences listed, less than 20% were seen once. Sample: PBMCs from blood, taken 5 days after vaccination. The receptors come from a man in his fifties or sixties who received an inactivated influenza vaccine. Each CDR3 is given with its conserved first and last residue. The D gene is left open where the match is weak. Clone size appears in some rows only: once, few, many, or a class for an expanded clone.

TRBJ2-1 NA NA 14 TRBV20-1 TGCAGTGCCCCCAGGCGGGTTACCTACAATGAGCAGTTCTTC CSAPRRVTYNEQFF
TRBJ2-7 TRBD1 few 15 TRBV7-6 TGTGCCAGCAGCCGCTACAGGGGAATGGTCTACGAGCAGTACTTC CASSRYRGMVYEQYF
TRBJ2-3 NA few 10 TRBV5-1 TGCGCCATACAAAAACGTACGCAGTATTTT CAIQKRTQYF
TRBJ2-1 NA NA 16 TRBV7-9 TGTGCCAGCAGCTTAGGATCAAGTATCCCCTACAATGAGCAGTTCTTC CASSLGSSIPYNEQFF
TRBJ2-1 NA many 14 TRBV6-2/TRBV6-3 TGTGCCAGCAGTTACGGGGGCTCCTACAATGAGCAGTTCTTC CASSYGGSYNEQFF
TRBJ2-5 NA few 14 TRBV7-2 TGTGCCAGCAGCTCATCTCAGTTTCAAGAGACCCAGTACTTC CASSSSQFQETQYF
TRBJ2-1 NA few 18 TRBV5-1 TGCGCCAGCAGCTTGTTTAGGGGACTGACGGGAAGAGGCAATGAGCAGTTCTTC CASSLFRGLTGRGNEQFF
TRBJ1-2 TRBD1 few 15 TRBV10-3 TGTGCCAACAAGCCCGCCGGGACAGGGGGCTATGGCTACACCTTC CANKPAGTGGYGYTF
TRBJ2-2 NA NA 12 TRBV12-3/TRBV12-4 TGTGCCAGCAGTTTCAGGGAGGCGGAGCTGTTTTTT CASSFREAELFF
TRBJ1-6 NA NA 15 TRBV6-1 TGTGCCAGCAGTGAAGCGGTAACAGGGATCTCACCCCTCCACTTT CASSEAVTGISPLHF
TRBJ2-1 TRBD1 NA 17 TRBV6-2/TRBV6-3 TGTGCCAGCAGTTATCCGCCTGGGACAGGGTCCTACAATGAGCAGTTCTTC CASSYPPGTGSYNEQFF
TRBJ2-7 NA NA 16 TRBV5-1 TGCGCCAGCAGCTTGGGGGCAGGGTCATTCTCCTACGAGCAGTACTTC CASSLGAGSFSYEQYF
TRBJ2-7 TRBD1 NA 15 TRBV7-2 TGTGCCAGCAGCCGACGGGTCGGACAGGGGAACGAGCAGTACTTC CASSRRVGQGNEQYF
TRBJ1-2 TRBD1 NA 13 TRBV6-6 TGTGCCAGCAGGCCCGGGACAGGTCTTGGCTACACCTTC CASRPGTGLGYTF
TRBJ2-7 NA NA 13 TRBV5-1 TGCGCCAGCAGCTTGGCCGTGGCTAACGAGCAGTACTTC CASSLAVANEQYF
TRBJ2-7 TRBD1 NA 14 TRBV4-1 TGCGCCAGCAGCCAAGCCGGACAGGCCTACGAGCAGTACTTC CASSQAGQAYEQYF
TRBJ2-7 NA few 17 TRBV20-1 TGCAGTGCTAGTGAGTTGGCAGCCCTAAACCTCGCCTACGAGCAGTACTTC CSASELAALNLAYEQYF
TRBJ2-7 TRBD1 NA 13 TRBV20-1 TGCAGTGCTTCCGGACAGGCCGCCTACGAGCAGTACTTC CSASGQAAYEQYF
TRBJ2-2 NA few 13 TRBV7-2 TGTGCCAGCAGCTTGGAACATGCCGGGGAGCTGTTTTTT CASSLEHAGELFF
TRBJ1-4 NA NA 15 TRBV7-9 TGTGCCAGCAGCAAACAGGTTGCAACTAATGAAAAACTGTTTTTT CASSKQVATNEKLFF
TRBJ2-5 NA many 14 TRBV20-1 TGCAGTGCTAGAGATCTAGGACGGGAAGAGACCCAGTACTTC CSARDLGREETQYF
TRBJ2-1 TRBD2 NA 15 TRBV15 TGTGCCACCAGCAGAGGGGGACTAGCGGTCCATGAGCAGTTCTTC CATSRGGLAVHEQFF
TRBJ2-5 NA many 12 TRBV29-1 TGCAGCGTTACGCCCCCCGGGGAGACCCAGTACTTC CSVTPPGETQYF
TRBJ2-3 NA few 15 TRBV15 TGTGCCACCAGCCCTCACTATGGTAACACAGATACGCAGTATTTT CATSPHYGNTDTQYF